This TCR beta chain was found in a study of cytomegalovirus exposure and HLA in healthy donors. In this sample, this clone turned up once. Its antigen is not known. Overall study findings and caveats: After further analysis at a later stage, 16,951 TCR beta sequences were associated with HLA alleles at 0.05 false discovery rate. Per a prior analysis, the majority of TCR beta V segments were productive roughly 87% or roughly 30% of the time.

CDR3 length: 15 residues. With 6 bases clipped from V and 7 bases from J, the junction kept 12 bases outside the gene matches. Germline V CDR1 and CDR2: MNHEY, SMNVEV (reference sequence). It was with 60 Vbeta and 13 Jbeta primers that the PCR ran. This table comes from immunoSEQ multiplex PCR, and its TCRdb copy is limited to in-frame clones, with some not included. Altogether roughly 87,000 clones are present, roughly 80% being singletons, with the ten largest covering around 15%. Source material: PBMCs. This sequence joins TRBV27 and TRBJ2-7; 10 nucleotides agree with TRBD2. This clonotype was sampled from a woman aged 40 to 49 in good health and CMV-seropositive. The CDR3 reads CASSSAVAGGWEQYF. Here the CDR3 DNA reads TGTGCCAGCAGCTCGGCGGTAGCGGGGGGCTGGGAGCAGTACTTC.